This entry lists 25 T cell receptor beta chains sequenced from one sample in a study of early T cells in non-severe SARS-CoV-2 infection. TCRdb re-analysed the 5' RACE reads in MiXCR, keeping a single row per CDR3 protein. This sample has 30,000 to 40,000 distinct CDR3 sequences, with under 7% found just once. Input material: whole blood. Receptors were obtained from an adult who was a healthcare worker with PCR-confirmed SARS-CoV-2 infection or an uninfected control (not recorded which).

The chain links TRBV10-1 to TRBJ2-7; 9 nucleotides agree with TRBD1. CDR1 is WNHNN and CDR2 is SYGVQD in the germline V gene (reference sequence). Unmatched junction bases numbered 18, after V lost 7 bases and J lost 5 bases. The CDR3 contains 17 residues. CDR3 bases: TGCGCCAGCACCACAAGGGAGGGACAGGGCATTTTCAACGAGCAGTACTTC. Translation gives CASTTREGQGIFNEQYF.

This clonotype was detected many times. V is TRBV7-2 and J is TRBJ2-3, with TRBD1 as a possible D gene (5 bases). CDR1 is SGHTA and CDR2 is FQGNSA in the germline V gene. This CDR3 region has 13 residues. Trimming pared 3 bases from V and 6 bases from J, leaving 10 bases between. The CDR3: CASSFQGSDTQYF. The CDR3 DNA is TGTGCCAGCAGCTTTCAGGGCTCGGATACGCAGTATTTT.

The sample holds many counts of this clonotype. CDR3 protein: CAWSVLGANTEAFF. The DNA of the CDR3 is TGTGCCTGGAGTGTACTGGGGGCAAACACTGAAGCTTTCTTT. The V call is TRBV30, the J call TRBJ1-1; TRBD1 is a possible D gene (6 bases). V was trimmed by 0 bases and J by 2 bases, leaving 10 bases between them. CDR3 size: 14 residues. The germline CDR1 and CDR2 sequences are GTSNPN and SVGIG (reference sequence).

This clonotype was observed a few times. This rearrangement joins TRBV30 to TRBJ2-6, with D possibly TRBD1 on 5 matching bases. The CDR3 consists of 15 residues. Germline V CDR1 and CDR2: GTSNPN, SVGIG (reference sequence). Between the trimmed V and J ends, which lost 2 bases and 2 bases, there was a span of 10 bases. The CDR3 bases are TGTGCCTGGAGTCAGGGATATACTGGGGCCAACGTCCTGACTTTC. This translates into CAWSQGYTGANVLTF.

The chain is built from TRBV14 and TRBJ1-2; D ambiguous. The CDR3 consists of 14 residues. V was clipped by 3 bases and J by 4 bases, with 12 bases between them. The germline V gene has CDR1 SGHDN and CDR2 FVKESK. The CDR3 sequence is CASSHGAKIYGYTF. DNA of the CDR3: TGTGCCAGCAGCCACGGAGCCAAGATCTATGGCTACACCTTC.

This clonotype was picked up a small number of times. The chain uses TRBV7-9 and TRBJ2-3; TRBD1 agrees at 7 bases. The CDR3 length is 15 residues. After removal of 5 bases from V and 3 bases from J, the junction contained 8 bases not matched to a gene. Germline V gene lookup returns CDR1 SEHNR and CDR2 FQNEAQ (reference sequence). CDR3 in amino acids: CASSDRQGGTDTQYF. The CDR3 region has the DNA TGTGCCAGCAGCGACAGACAGGGCGGTACAGATACGCAGTATTTT.

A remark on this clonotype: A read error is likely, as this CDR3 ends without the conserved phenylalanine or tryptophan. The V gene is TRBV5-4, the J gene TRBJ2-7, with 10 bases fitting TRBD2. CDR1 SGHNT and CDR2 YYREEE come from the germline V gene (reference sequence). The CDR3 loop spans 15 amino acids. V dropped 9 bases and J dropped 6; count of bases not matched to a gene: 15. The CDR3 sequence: CATFLSTSGISEQYS. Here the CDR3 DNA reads TGTGCCACCTTCCTCAGCACTAGCGGGATAAGCGAGCAGTACTCC.

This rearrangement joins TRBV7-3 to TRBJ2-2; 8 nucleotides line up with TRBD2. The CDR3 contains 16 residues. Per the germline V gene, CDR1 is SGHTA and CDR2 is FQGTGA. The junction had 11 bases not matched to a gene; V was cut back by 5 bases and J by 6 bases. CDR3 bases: TGTGCCAGCAGCCCAGAAACTAGCGGTCATGCCGGGGAGCTGTTTTTT. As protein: CASSPETSGHAGELFF.

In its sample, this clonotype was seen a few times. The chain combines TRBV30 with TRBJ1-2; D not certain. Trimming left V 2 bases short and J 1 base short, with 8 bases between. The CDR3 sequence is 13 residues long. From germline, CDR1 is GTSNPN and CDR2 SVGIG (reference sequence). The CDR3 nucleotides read TGTGCCTGGAGTCTGGATTTTAACTATGGCTACACCTTC. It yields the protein CAWSLDFNYGYTF.

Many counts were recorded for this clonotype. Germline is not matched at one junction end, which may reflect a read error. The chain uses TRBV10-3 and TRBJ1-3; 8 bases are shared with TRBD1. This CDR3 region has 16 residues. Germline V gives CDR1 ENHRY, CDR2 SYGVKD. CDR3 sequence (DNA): TGTGCCACAAGCGATCCAGGGGGCACCTCTGAAAACACCATATATTTT. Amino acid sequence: CATSDPGGTSENTIYF.

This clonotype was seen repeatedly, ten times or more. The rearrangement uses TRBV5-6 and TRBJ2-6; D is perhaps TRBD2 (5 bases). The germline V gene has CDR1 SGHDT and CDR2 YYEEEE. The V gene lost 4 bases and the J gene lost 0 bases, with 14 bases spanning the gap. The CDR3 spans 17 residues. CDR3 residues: CASSPSGILSGANVLTF. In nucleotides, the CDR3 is TGTGCCAGCAGCCCGTCCGGGATACTCTCTGGGGCCAACGTCCTGACTTTC.

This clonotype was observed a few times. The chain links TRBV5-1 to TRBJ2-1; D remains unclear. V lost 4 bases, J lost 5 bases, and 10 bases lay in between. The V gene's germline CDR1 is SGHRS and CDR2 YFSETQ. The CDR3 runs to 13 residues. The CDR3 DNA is TGCGCCAGCAGCCCCACCACTGACAATGAGCAGTTCTTC. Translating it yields CASSPTTDNEQFF.

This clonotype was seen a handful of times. The CDR3 DNA reads TGTGCCAGCAGTTTTGTGGGAGATCAGCCCCAGCATTTT. The encoded protein is CASSFVGDQPQHF. This chain links TRBV12-3 or TRBV12-4 with TRBJ1-5, with D unclear. CDR3 length: 13 residues. Trimming left V 3 bases short and J 5 bases short, with 8 bases between.

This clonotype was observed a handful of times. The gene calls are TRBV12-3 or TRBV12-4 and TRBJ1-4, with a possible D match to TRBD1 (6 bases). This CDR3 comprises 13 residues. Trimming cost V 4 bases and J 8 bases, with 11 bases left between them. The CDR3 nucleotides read TGTGCCAGCAGTTACAGGGAAAGGGAAAAACTGTTTTTT. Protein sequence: CASSYREREKLFF.

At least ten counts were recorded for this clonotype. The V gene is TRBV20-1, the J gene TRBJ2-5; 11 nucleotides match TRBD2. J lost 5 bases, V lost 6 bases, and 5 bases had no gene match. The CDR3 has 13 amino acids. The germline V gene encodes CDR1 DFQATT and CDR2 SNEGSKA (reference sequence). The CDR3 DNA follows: TGCAGTGCACCGACTAGCGGGAAGGAGACCCAGTACTTC. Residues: CSAPTSGKETQYF.

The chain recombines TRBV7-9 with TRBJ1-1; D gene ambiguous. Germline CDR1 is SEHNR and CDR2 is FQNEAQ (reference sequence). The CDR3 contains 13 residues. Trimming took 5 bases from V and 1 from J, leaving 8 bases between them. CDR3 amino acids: CASSQPGNTEAFF. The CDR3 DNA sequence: TGTGCCAGCAGCCAACCGGGGAACACTGAAGCTTTCTTT.

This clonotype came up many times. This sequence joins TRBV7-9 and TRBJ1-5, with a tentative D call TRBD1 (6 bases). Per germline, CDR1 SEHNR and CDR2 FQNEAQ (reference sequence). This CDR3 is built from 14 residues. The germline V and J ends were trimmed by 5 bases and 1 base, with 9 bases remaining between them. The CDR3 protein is CASSRTGSNQPQHF. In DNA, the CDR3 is TGTGCCAGCAGCCGCACAGGGAGCAATCAGCCCCAGCATTTT.

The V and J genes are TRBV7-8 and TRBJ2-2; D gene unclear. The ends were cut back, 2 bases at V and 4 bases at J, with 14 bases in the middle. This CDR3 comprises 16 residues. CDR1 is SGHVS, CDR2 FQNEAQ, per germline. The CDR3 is CASSLYVAIGTGELFF. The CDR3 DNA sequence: TGTGCCAGCAGCTTATATGTGGCAATAGGCACCGGGGAGCTGTTTTTT.

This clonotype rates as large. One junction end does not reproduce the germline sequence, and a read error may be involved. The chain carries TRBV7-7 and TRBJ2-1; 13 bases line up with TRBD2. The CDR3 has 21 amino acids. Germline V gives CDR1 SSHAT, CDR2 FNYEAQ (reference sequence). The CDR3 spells CASSLAPPGTSGISTYNEQFF. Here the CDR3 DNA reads TGTGCTAGCAGCTTAGCTCCCCCCGGGACTAGCGGGATCTCAACCTACAATGAGCAGTTCTTC.

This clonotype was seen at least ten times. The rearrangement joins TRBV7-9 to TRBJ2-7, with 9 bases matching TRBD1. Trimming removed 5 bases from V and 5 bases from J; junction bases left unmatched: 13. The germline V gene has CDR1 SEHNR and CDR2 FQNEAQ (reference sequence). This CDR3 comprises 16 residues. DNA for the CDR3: TGTGCCAGCAGCCGCGAGCAGGGACAGGGTTTCGACGAGCAGTACTTC. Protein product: CASSREQGQGFDEQYF. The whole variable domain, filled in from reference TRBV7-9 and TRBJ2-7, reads DTGVSQNPRHKITKRGQNVTFRCDPISEHNRLYWYRQTLGQGPEFLTYFQNEAQLEKSRLLSDRFSAERPKGSFSTLEIQRTEQGDSAMYLCASSREQGQGFDEQYFGPGTRLTVT.

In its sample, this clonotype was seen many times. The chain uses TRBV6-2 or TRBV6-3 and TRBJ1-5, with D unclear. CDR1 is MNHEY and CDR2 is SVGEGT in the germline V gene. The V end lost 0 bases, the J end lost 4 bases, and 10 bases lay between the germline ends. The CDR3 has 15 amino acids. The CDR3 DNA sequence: TGTGCCAGCAGTTACTCTTTGGTCCCAAATCAGCCCCAGCATTTT. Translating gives CASSYSLVPNQPQHF.

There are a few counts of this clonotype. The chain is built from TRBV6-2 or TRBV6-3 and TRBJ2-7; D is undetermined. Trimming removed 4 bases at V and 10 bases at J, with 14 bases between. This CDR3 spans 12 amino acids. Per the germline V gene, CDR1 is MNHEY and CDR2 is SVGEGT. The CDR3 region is CASSSTSVDQYF. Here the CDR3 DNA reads TGTGCCAGCAGTTCAACCTCGGTAGATCAGTACTTC.

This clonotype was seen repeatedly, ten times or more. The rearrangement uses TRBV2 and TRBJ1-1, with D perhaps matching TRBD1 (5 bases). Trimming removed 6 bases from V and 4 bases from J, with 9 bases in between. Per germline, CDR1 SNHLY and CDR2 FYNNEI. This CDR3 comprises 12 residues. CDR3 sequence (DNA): TGTGCCAGCAGGCAGGGACTCACTGAAGCTTTCTTT. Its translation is CASRQGLTEAFF.

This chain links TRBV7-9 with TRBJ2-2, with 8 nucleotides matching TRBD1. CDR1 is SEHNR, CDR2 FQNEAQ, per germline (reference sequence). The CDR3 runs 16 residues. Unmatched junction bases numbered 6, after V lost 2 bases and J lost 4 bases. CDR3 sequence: CASSLSLTGVTGELFF. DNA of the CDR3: TGTGCCAGCAGCTTATCCCTGACAGGGGTCACCGGGGAGCTGTTTTTT. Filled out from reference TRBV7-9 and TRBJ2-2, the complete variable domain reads DTGVSQNPRHKITKRGQNVTFRCDPISEHNRLYWYRQTLGQGPEFLTYFQNEAQLEKSRLLSDRFSAERPKGSFSTLEIQRTEQGDSAMYLCASSLSLTGVTGELFFGEGSRLTVL.

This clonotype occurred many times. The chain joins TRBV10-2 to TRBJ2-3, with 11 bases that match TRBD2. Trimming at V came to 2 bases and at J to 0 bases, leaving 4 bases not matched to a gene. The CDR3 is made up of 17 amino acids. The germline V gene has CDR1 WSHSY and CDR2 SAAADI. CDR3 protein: CASSERASGRSTDTQYF. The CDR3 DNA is TGCGCCAGCAGTGAGCGGGCTAGCGGGAGGAGCACAGATACGCAGTATTTT.